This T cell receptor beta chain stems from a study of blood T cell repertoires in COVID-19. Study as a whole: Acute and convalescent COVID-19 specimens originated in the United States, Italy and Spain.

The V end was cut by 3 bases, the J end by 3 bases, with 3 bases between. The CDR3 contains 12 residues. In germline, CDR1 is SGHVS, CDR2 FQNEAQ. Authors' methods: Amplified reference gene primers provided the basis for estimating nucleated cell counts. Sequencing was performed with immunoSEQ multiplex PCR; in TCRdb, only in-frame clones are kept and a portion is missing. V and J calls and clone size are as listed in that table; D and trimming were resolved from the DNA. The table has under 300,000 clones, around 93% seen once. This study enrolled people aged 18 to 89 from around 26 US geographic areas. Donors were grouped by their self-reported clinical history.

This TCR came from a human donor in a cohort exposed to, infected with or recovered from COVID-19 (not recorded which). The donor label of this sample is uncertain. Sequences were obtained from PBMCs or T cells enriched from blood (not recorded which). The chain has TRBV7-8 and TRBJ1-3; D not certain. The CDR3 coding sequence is TGTGCCAGCAGCTTCTATGGAAACACCATATATTTT. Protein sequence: CASSFYGNTIYF.